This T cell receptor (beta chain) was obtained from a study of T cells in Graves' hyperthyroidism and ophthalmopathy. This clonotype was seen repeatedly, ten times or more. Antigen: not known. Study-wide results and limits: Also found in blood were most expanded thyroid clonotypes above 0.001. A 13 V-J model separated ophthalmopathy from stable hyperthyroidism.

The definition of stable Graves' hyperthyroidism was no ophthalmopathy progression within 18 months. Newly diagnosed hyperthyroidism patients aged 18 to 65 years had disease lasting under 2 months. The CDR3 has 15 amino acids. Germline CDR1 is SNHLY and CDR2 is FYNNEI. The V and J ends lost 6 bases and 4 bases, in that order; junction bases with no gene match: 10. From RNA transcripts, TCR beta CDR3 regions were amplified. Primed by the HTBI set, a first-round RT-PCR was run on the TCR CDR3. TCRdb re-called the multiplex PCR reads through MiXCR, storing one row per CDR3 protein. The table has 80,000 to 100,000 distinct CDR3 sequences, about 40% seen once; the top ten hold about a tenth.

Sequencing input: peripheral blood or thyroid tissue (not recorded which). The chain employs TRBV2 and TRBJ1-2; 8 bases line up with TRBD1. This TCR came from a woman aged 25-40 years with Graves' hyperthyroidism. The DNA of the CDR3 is TGTGCCAGCAGCGCGGGACAGGCGAGTTTCTATGGCTACACCTTC. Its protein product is CASSAGQASFYGYTF.